Listed below are T cell receptor beta chains from one sample, sequenced in a study of T cell responses to AZD1222 COVID-19 vaccine. TCRdb's copy holds only in-frame clones and misses some; the assay was immunoSEQ multiplex PCR. The sample shows around 160,000 clones, about 91% of them seen only once. The sample here was peripheral blood, taken 28 days after the second AZD1222 dose. Receptors were obtained from an adult who received the AZD1222 COVID-19 vaccine. The CDR3 runs from the conserved cysteine through the conserved F or W. Each record gives: clone size, J gene, D gene, V gene, CDR3 DNA, CDR3 protein. D genes are given only for firm matches. Only part of the rows carry a size: once, few, many, or a class if the clone is expanded.

clone size: -
J gene: TRBJ1-1
D gene: -
V gene: TRBV2
CDR3 DNA: TGTGCCAGCAGTGGAGACAGTCTTGAAGCTTTCTTT
CDR3 protein: CASSGDSLEAFF

clone size: once
J gene: TRBJ2-2
D gene: -
V gene: TRBV11-3
CDR3 DNA: TGTGCCAGCAGCTCCAGAAAGGGGAACACCGGGGAGCTGTTTTTT
CDR3 protein: CASSSRKGNTGELFF

clone size: -
J gene: TRBJ1-3
D gene: -
V gene: TRBV21-1
CDR3 DNA: TGTGCCAGCAGCAAAGAAGGGGCAACCAACAACACCATATATTTT
CDR3 protein: CASSKEGATNNTIYF

clone size: -
J gene: TRBJ1-2
D gene: -
V gene: TRBV7-9
CDR3 DNA: TGTGCCAGCAGCCCCGTCGCGGGTGGCTACACCTTC
CDR3 protein: CASSPVAGGYTF

clone size: -
J gene: TRBJ2-7
D gene: TRBD1
V gene: TRBV7-9
CDR3 DNA: TGTGCCAGCAGCTCGGACAGGGGAGGGCAGTACTTC
CDR3 protein: CASSSDRGGQYF

clone size: -
J gene: TRBJ1-1
D gene: -
V gene: TRBV13
CDR3 DNA: TGTGCCAGCAGCCCACGACCAGGAGGGGCTGAAGCTTTCTTT
CDR3 protein: CASSPRPGGAEAFF

clone size: -
J gene: TRBJ1-5
D gene: TRBD1
V gene: TRBV10-1
CDR3 DNA: TGCGCCAGCTCGACAGGGGGCGCGTTTCAGCCCCAGCATTTT
CDR3 protein: CASSTGGAFQPQHF

clone size: -
J gene: TRBJ2-3
D gene: -
V gene: TRBV5-1
CDR3 DNA: TGCGCCAGCAGCTTGGCCACAGATACGCAGTATTTT
CDR3 protein: CASSLATDTQYF

clone size: -
J gene: TRBJ2-7
D gene: TRBD2
V gene: TRBV5-1
CDR3 DNA: TGCGCCAGCAGCCCGGGACTAGCGTTCTCCTACGAGCAGTACTTC
CDR3 protein: CASSPGLAFSYEQYF

clone size: -
J gene: TRBJ2-7
D gene: -
V gene: TRBV10-3
CDR3 DNA: TGTGCCATCGGCAGGCAATACGAGCAGTACTTC
CDR3 protein: CAIGRQYEQYF

clone size: -
J gene: TRBJ1-5
D gene: -
V gene: TRBV18
CDR3 DNA: TGTGCCAGCTCAGCTTATAGCAATCAGCCCCAGCATTTT
CDR3 protein: CASSAYSNQPQHF

clone size: -
J gene: TRBJ2-3
D gene: -
V gene: TRBV6-4
CDR3 DNA: TGTGCCAGCAGTGACTCGATGGGGACATTTACGCAGTATTTT
CDR3 protein: CASSDSMGTFTQYF

clone size: -
J gene: TRBJ2-2
D gene: -
V gene: TRBV6-5
CDR3 DNA: TGTGCCAGTATCGCCGGGCCCCCCACCGGGGAGCTGTTTTTT
CDR3 protein: CASIAGPPTGELFF

clone size: -
J gene: TRBJ2-2
D gene: TRBD1
V gene: TRBV27
CDR3 DNA: TGTGCCAGCACCGGAGTACAGGGGGCCACCGGGGAGCTGTTTTTT
CDR3 protein: CASTGVQGATGELFF

clone size: -
J gene: TRBJ2-7
D gene: TRBD2
V gene: TRBV27
CDR3 DNA: TGTGCCAGCAGTCCAGGACTAGCGGGAGTCCACGAGCAGTACTTC
CDR3 protein: CASSPGLAGVHEQYF

clone size: -
J gene: TRBJ1-1
D gene: -
V gene: TRBV29-1
CDR3 DNA: TGCAGCGTTGATCCGGGGGGCATGAACACTGAAGCTTTCTTT
CDR3 protein: CSVDPGGMNTEAFF

clone size: once
J gene: TRBJ2-5
D gene: -
V gene: TRBV14
CDR3 DNA: TGTGCCAGCAGCCAATTGAGCGGAGTCCAAGAGACCCAGTACTTC
CDR3 protein: CASSQLSGVQETQYF

clone size: -
J gene: TRBJ2-2
D gene: -
V gene: TRBV4-1
CDR3 DNA: TGCGCCAGCAGCCACACCAGGGAGCTGTTTTTT
CDR3 protein: CASSHTRELFF

clone size: -
J gene: TRBJ1-3
D gene: -
V gene: TRBV5-1
CDR3 DNA: TGCGCCAGCAGCTCCGGATCAAGCGCCGGACCTGGAAACACCATATATTTT
CDR3 protein: CASSSGSSAGPGNTIYF

clone size: -
J gene: TRBJ2-1
D gene: TRBD1
V gene: TRBV11-2
CDR3 DNA: TGTGCCAGCAGCTTAGATGGGGGGACAGGGAGGAGGCAGTTCTTC
CDR3 protein: CASSLDGGTGRRQFF

clone size: -
J gene: TRBJ1-5
D gene: -
V gene: TRBV5-8
CDR3 DNA: TGTGCCAGCAGCTTAAGGCATAAACAGCCCCAGCATTTT
CDR3 protein: CASSLRHKQPQHF

clone size: -
J gene: TRBJ2-1
D gene: TRBD2
V gene: TRBV5-4
CDR3 DNA: TGCGCCAGCAGCTCCCCGACTAGCGGGAGTTGGGGTGAGCAGTTCTTC
CDR3 protein: CASSSPTSGSWGEQFF

clone size: -
J gene: TRBJ2-7
D gene: TRBD1
V gene: TRBV7-9
CDR3 DNA: TGTGCCAGCAGCCGACAGGGAGCAAGCTACGAGCAGTACTTC
CDR3 protein: CASSRQGASYEQYF

clone size: -
J gene: TRBJ2-1
D gene: TRBD1
V gene: TRBV10-3
CDR3 DNA: TGTGCCATCAGACCCGGACAGGCATACAATGAGCAGTTCTTC
CDR3 protein: CAIRPGQAYNEQFF

clone size: -
J gene: TRBJ1-4
D gene: TRBD1
V gene: TRBV18
CDR3 DNA: TGTGCCAGCTCACCGCTACAGGGGGCTGGTAATGAAAAACTGTTTTTT
CDR3 protein: CASSPLQGAGNEKLFF

clone size: -
J gene: TRBJ2-7
D gene: TRBD2
V gene: TRBV30
CDR3 DNA: TGTGCCTGGAACCCCGGGGGGAGCGGGTCCTACGAGCAGTACTTC
CDR3 protein: CAWNPGGSGSYEQYF

clone size: -
J gene: TRBJ1-2
D gene: TRBD1
V gene: TRBV7-9
CDR3 DNA: TGTGCCAGCAGCTTACGTGTGGCGGGACAGGGGCATGGCTACACCTTC
CDR3 protein: CASSLRVAGQGHGYTF

clone size: -
J gene: TRBJ2-7
D gene: -
V gene: TRBV6-1
CDR3 DNA: TGTGCCATCAGGATCGGGTCCTCCTACGAGCAGTACTTC
CDR3 protein: CAIRIGSSYEQYF

clone size: -
J gene: TRBJ2-5
D gene: TRBD2
V gene: TRBV5-4
CDR3 DNA: TGTGCCAGCAGCTTGGCCCGGAGAGCGGGACGGGAGACCCAGTACTTC
CDR3 protein: CASSLARRAGRETQYF

clone size: -
J gene: TRBJ2-1
D gene: TRBD2
V gene: TRBV19
CDR3 DNA: TGTGCCAGTAGTCCCCCGGCTAGCGGGGGGGCCAATGAGCAGTTCTTC
CDR3 protein: CASSPPASGGANEQFF

clone size: -
J gene: TRBJ2-2
D gene: -
V gene: TRBV3-1/TRBV3-2
CDR3 DNA: TGTGCCAGCAGCCAAGCCAGCGTGGTTAACACCGGGGAGCTGTTTTTT
CDR3 protein: CASSQASVVNTGELFF

clone size: -
J gene: TRBJ2-1
D gene: -
V gene: TRBV9
CDR3 DNA: TGTGCCAGCAGCGCCATCTCGAAAGTTAATAATGAGCAGTTCTTC
CDR3 protein: CASSAISKVNNEQFF

clone size: once
J gene: TRBJ1-2
D gene: -
V gene: TRBV19
CDR3 DNA: TGTGCCAGTAGTATCGATTCTTATGGCAAGACGACTCACTACTATGGCTACACCTTC
CDR3 protein: CASSIDSYGKTTHYYGYTF

clone size: -
J gene: TRBJ2-5
D gene: -
V gene: TRBV24-1
CDR3 DNA: TGTGCCACCAAAGGGGTAGAGACCCAGTACTTC
CDR3 protein: CATKGVETQYF

clone size: -
J gene: TRBJ2-7
D gene: TRBD2
V gene: TRBV5-1
CDR3 DNA: TGCGCCAGCAGCTGGGGACTGGGACTAGCGGGGGGATCCTCCTACGAGCAGTACTTC
CDR3 protein: CASSWGLGLAGGSSYEQYF

clone size: -
J gene: TRBJ2-5
D gene: TRBD2
V gene: TRBV7-6
CDR3 DNA: TGTGCCAGCAGCTTAGCTGGGGGGGAGGGCGAGACCCAGTACTTC
CDR3 protein: CASSLAGGEGETQYF

clone size: -
J gene: TRBJ1-4
D gene: -
V gene: TRBV19
CDR3 DNA: TGTGCCAGTAGTATAGGTCGATCTGATGAAAAACTGTTTTTT
CDR3 protein: CASSIGRSDEKLFF